The rows below give T cell receptor beta chains drawn from one sample of a study of shared clonotypes between healthy human individuals. Generated by immunoSEQ multiplex PCR, the TCRdb table keeps only in-frame clones and is missing some. The sample has 800,000 to 1,200,000 clones; 75% to 80% are singletons. Sequencing used memory CD4+ T cells from PBMCs. These TCRs come from a man between 18 and 35 years old in good health. Some clones in this sample may be carry-over from other donors' samples. The CDR3 runs from the conserved cysteine through the conserved F or W. D genes are given only for firm matches. Expanded clones get a size class; other rows say once, few or many, or leave the size out.

V gene	D gene	clone size	J gene	CDR3 protein	CDR3 DNA
TRBV5-6	-	-	TRBJ2-1	CASSLSARAGHNEQFF	TGTGCCAGCAGCTTGTCGGCGCGGGCGGGCCACAATGAGCAGTTCTTC
TRBV28	-	-	TRBJ2-7	CAIQIGGGIYEQYF	TGTGCCATCCAGATAGGGGGGGGCATCTACGAGCAGTACTTC
TRBV28	TRBD1	-	TRBJ2-1	CASSLAPGQIYNEQFF	TGTGCCAGCAGTTTAGCACCGGGACAGATTTACAATGAGCAGTTCTTC
TRBV7-3	-	-	TRBJ2-2	CASSLTDRPGDTGELFF	TGTGCCAGCAGCTTGACAGACAGGCCGGGGGACACCGGGGAGCTGTTTTTT
TRBV7-9	-	-	TRBJ2-2	CASSLRTNTGELFF	TGTGCCAGCAGCTTAAGAACTAACACCGGGGAGCTGTTTTTT
TRBV5-4	-	-	TRBJ2-1	CASSQATSRYEQFF	TGTGCCAGCAGCCAAGCGACTAGTCGCTATGAGCAGTTCTTC
TRBV11-2	-	few	TRBJ2-5	CASSWGWDSIKRQETQYF	TGTGCCAGCAGCTGGGGCTGGGACTCTATAAAGCGTCAGGAGACCCAGTACTTC
TRBV5-1	TRBD1	-	TRBJ2-2	CASRLTGTGFAGELFF	TGCGCCAGCCGTCTCACCGGGACAGGGTTTGCCGGGGAGCTGTTTTTT
TRBV5-1	-	-	TRBJ2-3	CASSAQYADTQYF	TGCGCCAGCAGCGCCCAGTACGCAGATACGCAGTATTTT
TRBV5-6	-	-	TRBJ2-2	CASSSSGHNTGELFF	TGTGCCAGCAGCTCGTCGGGGCACAACACCGGGGAGCTGTTTTTT
TRBV27	TRBD1	many	TRBJ1-5	CASSLSFGTGYDQPQHF	TGTGCCAGCAGTTTATCTTTCGGGACAGGATACGATCAGCCCCAGCATTTT
TRBV5-6	-	-	TRBJ1-5	CASSSRRGQPQHF	TGTGCCAGCAGCTCCCGGCGGGGTCAGCCCCAGCATTTT
TRBV11-2	-	-	TRBJ1-2	CASSLGRAPAYGYTF	TGTGCCAGCAGCTTAGGACGGGCCCCTGCCTATGGCTACACCTTC
TRBV6-6	-	-	TRBJ2-2	CASSGAGELFF	TGTGCCAGCTCTGGGGCCGGGGAGCTGTTTTTT
TRBV5-1	-	-	TRBJ2-2	CASSPNPNTGELFF	TGCGCCAGCAGCCCAAACCCGAACACCGGGGAGCTGTTTTTT
TRBV9	TRBD1	-	TRBJ2-1	CASSATTRDRGRISSYNEQFF	TGTGCCAGCAGCGCCACCACCCGGGACAGGGGTCGGATTAGCTCCTACAATGAGCAGTTCTTC